This T cell receptor beta chain was sequenced in a study of blood T cells in healthy people across ages (dated by TCRdb to 2013 to 2016). Background for the entire study: Template switching captured roughly one uniquely barcoded TCR beta cDNA molecule per two T cells in model experiments. The study measured age-related changes in TCR beta repertoire diversity using deep sequencing normalized with unique cDNA molecular identifiers. The donors were divided into four age groups: young (average around 15 years), middle-aged (roughly 40), aged (roughly 66) and long-lived (around 80). Using the same blood draw, the study looked at two additional independent replicas of 1 million unique cDNA reads for two donors, one aged 18 to 29 and the other aged 80 or older. The paper's findings and limits, for the study overall: A strong correlation was found between observed TCR beta diversity and the percentage of naive T cells measured by flow cytometry. Because donor CMV infection status was unknown, age-related changes in expanded clonotypes were potentially confounded. Compared with the aged group, the long-lived group had more naive CD4+ T cells, fewer expanded clones and increased TCR diversity, a pattern suggesting age selection. Since profiling was done on bulk unsorted PBMCs, naive and antigen-experienced compartments could not be conclusively compared. Observed TCR beta diversity per million T cells fell roughly linearly with age, and a significant reduction was already apparent by age about 36. Estimates of total diversity based on one million sequenced T cells were regarded as lower bounds and as underestimates.

The library was made by 5' RACE. The reads were generated on an Illumina HiSeq 2500. The second PCR ran for roughly 7 to 11 cycles and used a J-beta primer mix along with a sample-barcoded 5' primer. Each TCR beta cDNA molecule received a unique molecular identifier from a template-switch 5' adaptor carrying 12 random nucleotides. Each sample yielded at least 2.5 million CDR3-containing paired-end reads. All of the RNA was converted into first-strand cDNA using the Mint cDNA synthesis kit, with a TRBC-specific oligonucleotide serving as the primer. All cDNA was treated with uracil-DNA glycosylase and then went through a first 18-cycle PCR with the universal primers M1SS and BC2_uni_R. As for the original processing: For normalization, 1 million high-quality reads, each with a distinct molecular identifier, were randomly selected from each sample. Reads sharing molecular identifiers were discarded rather than binned into consensus sequences. MiTCR, with a Q25 quality threshold and the strictest error-elimination algorithm, was used for CDR3 identification, clonotype clustering and error correction. A nonparametric unseen species model using Euler transformation provided a lower-bound estimate of total TCR beta diversity. Using fastp at Q25 and MiXCR, TCRdb reprocessed the public reads and kept productive beta chains. Rows matching on CDR3 protein sequence are summarized as one entry with the most common DNA and genes. The V and J calls and clone size are TCRdb's, not the authors'. This sample comprises approximately 780,000 distinct CDR3 sequences, 20% to 30% of them detected only once. Less than 3.5% of the sample is held by the ten biggest clonotypes.

Comment on this clonotype: Its recognized antigen is unknown. There are no base qualities to consult, and no much larger clone falls within one base.

The CDR3 covers 15 residues, taking in both the cysteine and the phenylalanine. The entry retains the CDR3 DNA only, 45 bases that are in frame from base 1. The donors were around 39 Caucasian individuals from Russia, aged roughly 6 to 100 years, who were systemically healthy. Ten milliliters of peripheral blood were drawn from each donor into EDTA-treated Vacutainer tubes. PBMCs were isolated by Ficoll-Paque density-gradient centrifugation, with at least 6.5 million obtained per sample. Trizol reagent was used to extract total RNA from PBMCs, with at least 6 micrograms per sample. The percentages of naive CD45RAhigh/CD27high T cells were determined by flow cytometry on a PBMC aliquot from every donor. These data are also associated with another study on T cells of mothers and their children. That second report states: The donors were nine systemically healthy Caucasian individuals, made up of three mothers and their six children. cDNA synthesis consumed the entire amount of extracted RNA, loaded at approximately 1.4 ug RNA in each 15 ul reaction. Sample barcodes and 2-4 random nucleotides were added via the M1S primer in the second PCR. Over 9 million TCR beta CDR3 reads came from each mother, compared with some 3 million reads from each child. Thymic selection shapes the output of TCR recombination in a similar way in related and unrelated pairs, and inherited differences have a minor effect. Normalized repertoire overlap in related mother-child pairs was always slightly higher than in unrelated mother-child pairs, but the difference was never significant. No persistent microchimeric T cell clones were found, with a detection sensitivity of roughly 92 clones per million clonotypes. To look for features that set related mother-child pairs apart from unrelated individuals, the researchers ran deep NGS to compare the TCR beta repertoires of mothers and children. The mean age was about 38 +/- 4 years for the mothers and approximately 11 +/- 4 years for the children. Libraries were sequenced on Illumina HiSeq 2000 with 100+100 nt paired-end reads after adapter ligation with NEBNext reagents. Mother and child libraries were prepared a month apart and sequenced in separate runs to prevent cross-contamination. Between roughly 500,000 and 2,300,000 distinct TCR beta clonotypes were identified per donor. Naive TCR beta clonotypes were estimated from low-frequency clonotypes matched to each donor's FACS-determined naive share, without sorting.

Recombination linked TRBV12-3 or TRBV12-4 to TRBJ2-7, with 9 middle bases fitting TRBD1. Matching the DNA end better, TRBJ2-5 makes the J call doubtful. The receptor was derived from a boy between 10 and 17 years old in good health. The sequenced sample consisted of blood. The CDR3 corresponds to CASSYATGGEETQYF. The DNA sequence is as follows: TGTGCCAGCAGTTATGCTACAGGGGGCGAAGAGACCCAGTACTTC.